One and the same sample provided the 9 T cell receptor beta chains below, sequenced in a study of cytomegalovirus exposure and HLA in healthy donors. Vbeta (60) and Jbeta (13) primers were used in the PCR. Sequenced by immunoSEQ multiplex PCR; TCRdb stores in-frame clones only, minus some. The sample holds some 170,000 clones, 9.5% seen once. The sample consisted of PBMCs. The receptors come from a woman under 40 in good health and CMV-seropositive.

In DNA form, the CDR3 reads TGTGCCAGCAGCTTGGGCAGGGAACCTGGCTACACCTTC. This codes for CASSLGREPGYTF. The chain has TRBV5-4 and TRBJ1-2; D may be TRBD1 (5 bases). The CDR3 length is 13 residues. Germline V lookup: CDR1 SGHNT, CDR2 YYREEE (reference sequence). The V and J ends lost 0 bases and 7 bases respectively, with 10 bases between them.

V gene TRBV29-1 combines with J gene TRBJ1-1; D remains ambiguous. Trimming stripped 1 base from V and 2 bases from J, with 11 bases between. The germline V gene encodes CDR1 SQVTM and CDR2 ANQGSEA. CDR3 size: 14 residues. The DNA for the CDR3 is TGCAGCGTTGAAGCACTGGCGGAAAACACTGAAGCTTTCTTT. This encodes CSVEALAENTEAFF.

This chain connects TRBV10-2 to TRBJ1-4; tentatively, D is TRBD1 (6 bases). The CDR3 runs to 12 residues. CDR1 and CDR2 from the germline V gene are WSHSY and SAAADI. V was trimmed by 6 bases and J by 8 bases, leaving 10 bases between them. Here the CDR3 DNA reads TGCGCCAGCAGCGACAGGAGGGAAAAACTGTTTTTT. Encoded protein: CASSDRREKLFF.

This clone is a singleton in its sample. The chain couples TRBV27 to TRBJ1-2, with D maybe TRBD1 (6 bases). The CDR3 has 15 amino acids. Germline V CDR1 and CDR2: MNHEY, SMNVEV (reference sequence). V dropped 2 bases and J dropped 1 base, with 11 bases sitting between them. The CDR3 loop reads CASSLRRQDNYGYTF. The CDR3 DNA is TGTGCCAGCAGTTTACGGCGACAGGATAACTATGGCTACACCTTC.

This clone was recorded a few times. The V gene is TRBV5-6, the J gene TRBJ2-2; D not certain. Germline-derived CDR1 and CDR2 are SGHDT and YYEEEE. V was clipped by 3 bases and J by 7 bases, with 7 bases between them. This CDR3 comprises 12 residues. The CDR3 nucleotides read TGTGCCAGCAGCTCGGGTCACGGGGAGCTGTTTTTT. Protein: CASSSGHGELFF.

The chain employs TRBV4-2 and TRBJ2-5, with 16 bases aligning to TRBD2. V lost 4 bases and J lost 5; bases outside the gene matches: 1. The germline V gene has CDR1 LGHNA and CDR2 YNFKEQ. The CDR3 contains 15 residues. The CDR3 DNA reads as TGTGCCAGCAGCCCGGGACTAGCGGGAGGGGAGACCCAGTACTTC. Amino acids: CASSPGLAGGETQYF.

This clone has a handful of counts. The chain carries TRBV25-1 and TRBJ2-3; a weak D match, TRBD2 (5 bases). Germline V CDR1 and CDR2: MGHDK, SYGVNS. Between the trimmed V and J ends, which lost 10 bases and 3 bases, there was a span of 14 bases. This CDR3 has 13 amino acids. This chain's CDR3 is CATAGFGTDTQYF. In nucleotides, the CDR3 is TGTGCCACGGCGGGCTTCGGGACAGATACGCAGTATTTT.

CDR3 amino acids: CASSVDPTSGSTHTQYF. CDR3 coding DNA: TGTGCCAGCAGCGTAGACCCGACTAGCGGGAGTACCCATACGCAGTATTTT. The chain couples TRBV9 to TRBJ2-3, with 12 bases fitting TRBD2. This CDR3 contains 17 residues. Germline trimming cut 0 bases from V and 7 bases from J; bases unmatched to any gene: 9. Germline assignment: CDR1 SGDLS and CDR2 YYNGEE.

The sample holds a few counts of this clone. The chain is built from TRBV6-5 and TRBJ1-1; perhaps TRBD1 as D (5 bases). Trimming shortened V by 6 bases and J by 4 bases, and 9 bases separated the two germline ends. This CDR3 has 12 amino acids. CDR1 and CDR2 from the germline V gene are MNHEY and SVGAGI. CDR3 nucleotides: TGTGCCAGCAGGACGGGGGGCACTGAAGCTTTCTTT. Translation: CASRTGGTEAFF.